This TCR beta chain was profiled in a study of blood T cell repertoires in COVID-19. Study information: In each case, the material was cDNA or gDNA derived from T cells, B-cell-depleted T cells, or PBMCs.

The CDR3 is 18 residues long. V shed 0 bases, J shed 8 bases, and the junction held 13 bases outside the gene matches. Looked up from germline, CDR1 is KGHDR and CDR2 is SFDVKD. Produced via immunoSEQ multiplex PCR; TCRdb's table is partial and in-frame only. This sample has 73,000 or so clones, with more than 80% found just once. The genes are TRBV24-1 and TRBJ2-1, with 9 positions matching TRBD2. The receptor comes from a man aged 25-40 years with acute or convalescent COVID-19. Sequencing was carried out using peripheral blood. This chain's CDR3 is CATSDLNSGTSNGDEQFF. CDR3 sequence (DNA): TGTGCCACCAGTGATTTGAATTCCGGGACTAGCAACGGGGATGAGCAGTTCTTC.